The 29 T cell receptor beta chains given below trace back to one sample, sequenced in a study of cytomegalovirus exposure and HLA in healthy donors. Primers: 60 Vbeta forward and 13 Jbeta reverse. The method was immunoSEQ multiplex PCR; TCRdb's version includes in-frame clones alone and lacks a portion of them. The data show around 170,000 clones, over 75% seen once. Material for sequencing was PBMCs. All receptors derive from a man between 60 and 70 years old in good health and CMV-seronegative.

This rearrangement joins TRBV7-9 to TRBJ1-2, with TRBD1 identical over 12 bases. From germline, CDR1 is SEHNR and CDR2 FQNEAQ (reference sequence). The CDR3 sequence is 17 residues long. J gave up 8 bases and V 3 bases, and 13 bases lay outside the gene matches. The CDR3 coding sequence is TGTGCCAGCAGCTTGGGGTCGGGACAGGGGGCCGCGGAAGGCTACACCTTC. It is translated as CASSLGSGQGAAEGYTF.

The rearrangement joins TRBV7-6 to TRBJ2-7; D perhaps matches TRBD1 (5 bases). The CDR3 is 13 amino acids. The germline V gene encodes CDR1 SGHVS and CDR2 FNYEAQ. Trimming cost V 1 base and J 6 bases, with 10 bases left between them. CDR3 protein: CASSLVERGEQYF. CDR3 DNA: TGTGCCAGCAGCTTAGTTGAAAGGGGCGAGCAGTACTTC.

V and J are TRBV19 and TRBJ1-1; no clear D gene. The CDR3 is 13 amino acids. Deletions cut 4 bases from V and 1 base from J, with 7 bases between. Germline CDR1 reads LNHDA; CDR2 reads SQIVND (reference sequence). CDR3 loop: CASSSTPNTEAFF. CDR3 coding DNA: TGTGCCAGTAGTAGTACACCGAACACTGAAGCTTTCTTT.

This clone was observed many times. The chain links TRBV12-5 to TRBJ2-7, with unresolved D. This CDR3 is 12 amino acids long. The V and J ends lost 5 bases and 3 bases respectively, with 8 bases between them. Germline V gene lookup returns CDR1 LGHNT and CDR2 FRNRAP. The DNA for the CDR3 is TGTGCTAGTGGTCAGGATAACTACGAGCAGTACTTC. Its translation: CASGQDNYEQYF.

This clone occurred once. The chain employs TRBV15 and TRBJ2-7; TRBD1 agrees at 8 bases. The CDR3 sequence is 14 residues long. V shed 0 bases, J shed 5 bases, and the junction held 3 bases outside the gene matches. Per the germline V gene, CDR1 is LNHNV and CDR2 is YYDKDF (reference sequence). CDR3 in DNA: TGTGCCACCAGCAGAGATCAGGGGGCAGACGAGCAGTACTTC. It translates to CATSRDQGADEQYF.

This clone was picked up a small number of times. This rearrangement joins TRBV5-1 to TRBJ1-1, with 7 positions matching TRBD1. The CDR3 contains 14 residues. V was clipped by 6 bases and J by 4 bases; unmatched bases: 9. Germline-derived CDR1 and CDR2 are SGHRS and YFSETQ. CDR3 nucleotide sequence: TGCGCCAGCACCCGGGACAGCGGGGGCACTGAAGCTTTCTTT. This codes for CASTRDSGGTEAFF.

The J gene is TRBJ1-1, the V gene TRBV9; weak D call: TRBD1 (5 bases). The CDR3 consists of 14 residues. Trimming shortened V by 0 bases and J by 5 bases, and 11 bases separated the two germline ends. Germline CDR1 is SGDLS and CDR2 is YYNGEE. In DNA, the CDR3 is TGTGCCAGCAGCGTAGCTACGGCAGGGACTGAAGCTTTCTTT. It translates to CASSVATAGTEAFF.

The chain joins TRBV6-1 to TRBJ1-5; 8 bases are shared with TRBD1. The CDR3 covers 13 residues. V gave up 8 bases and J gave up 6 bases; unmatched junction bases: 6. In germline, CDR1 is MNHNS, CDR2 SASEGT. This chain's CDR3 is CASHSGGFQPQHF. For the CDR3, the DNA is TGTGCCAGCCACTCAGGGGGCTTTCAGCCCCAGCATTTT.

This chain connects TRBV6-5 to TRBJ1-2; TRBD1 matches 9 bases. Germline trimming cut 5 bases from V and 6 bases from J; bases unmatched to any gene: 7. Germline lookup yields CDR1 MNHEY and CDR2 SVGAGI. The CDR3 loop spans 14 amino acids. CDR3 DNA: TGTGCCAGCAGTCGACAGGGGGGGATGGATGGCTACACCTTC. Translated, it gives CASSRQGGMDGYTF.

This clone came up a few times. The rearrangement links TRBV19 to TRBJ2-7; D is possibly TRBD1 (5 bases). Germline V gene sequence: CDR1 LNHDA, CDR2 SQIVND (reference sequence). The V end was cut by 10 bases, the J end by 3 bases, with 22 bases between. This CDR3 has 15 amino acids. CDR3 region: CATQAPSGYDYEQYF. DNA for the CDR3: TGTGCCACCCAAGCCCCTTCAGGGTATGACTACGAGCAGTACTTC.

The chain recombines TRBV6-1 with TRBJ1-1; 8 bases line up with TRBD1. The CDR3 is made up of 15 amino acids. From germline, CDR1 is MNHNS and CDR2 SASEGT. The ends lost 7 bases at V and 3 bases at J; junction bases unmatched: 10. This chain's CDR3 is CASNLRRQGHTEAFF. In DNA form, the CDR3 reads TGTGCCAGCAACCTTCGCCGACAGGGGCACACTGAAGCTTTCTTT.

J is TRBJ2-3 and V is TRBV10-3; D remains unclear. Trimming pared 4 bases from V and 4 bases from J, leaving 9 bases between. Per the germline V gene, CDR1 is ENHRY and CDR2 is SYGVKD. The CDR3 length is 13 residues. The CDR3 reads CAISGGWADTQYF. CDR3 nucleotides: TGTGCCATCAGTGGCGGATGGGCAGATACGCAGTATTTT.

On this clone: A junction end diverges from the germline sequence, so it may reflect a read error. The sample has other DNA sequences that encode this CDR3 too. This chain connects TRBV5-1 to TRBJ1-1; D remains ambiguous. This CDR3 region has 13 residues. Germline assignment: CDR1 SGHRS and CDR2 YFSETQ. The CDR3, as DNA: TGCGCCAGCAGCTCCGGGAGTTACACTGAAGCCTTCTTT. Translated: CASSSGSYTEAFF.

The chain carries TRBV6-5 and TRBJ2-3; no clear D gene. The CDR3 loop spans 12 amino acids. Trimming stripped 4 bases from V and 2 bases from J, with 4 bases between. The germline V gene has CDR1 MNHEY and CDR2 SVGAGI. The DNA of the CDR3 is TGTGCCAGCAGTTCCTACACAGATACGCAGTATTTT. This gives the protein CASSSYTDTQYF.

This chain joins TRBV9 and TRBJ2-1; TRBD2 matches 9 bases. The CDR3 consists of 14 residues. V lost 8 bases to trimming and J lost 5 bases; unmatched junction nucleotides: 8. Per the germline V gene, CDR1 is SGDLS and CDR2 is YYNGEE. The CDR3 DNA reads TGTGCCAGTGCCTACACTAGCGGGCACAATGAGCAGTTCTTC. Its protein is CASAYTSGHNEQFF. The variable domain in full, completed from reference TRBV9 and TRBJ2-1, reads DSGVTQTPKHLITATGQRVTLRCSPRSGDLSVYWYQQSLDQGLQFLIQYYNGEERAKGNILERFSAQQFPDLHSELNLSSLELGDSALYFCASAYTSGHNEQFFGPGTRLTVL.

The chain is built from TRBV9 and TRBJ2-2; possible D gene TRBD2, 7 bases. V lost 3 bases, J lost 5 bases, and 17 bases lay in between. This CDR3 has 16 amino acids. Germline CDR1 SGDLS, CDR2 YYNGEE. The CDR3 is CASSGRSGTRTGELFF. The CDR3, as DNA: TGTGCCAGCAGCGGTAGGAGCGGGACAAGGACCGGGGAGCTGTTTTTT.

V is TRBV19 and J is TRBJ1-6; D might be TRBD1 (5 bases). Trimming removed 5 bases from V and 14 bases from J, with 10 bases in between. The CDR3 extends over 11 amino acids. CDR1 and CDR2 (germline): LNHDA, SQIVND (reference sequence). The CDR3 nucleotides read TGTGCCAGTAGTGCGGGGGGGACCCTCCACTTT. This gives the protein CASSAGGTLHF.

This clone has only a few counts. The chain carries TRBV10-3 and TRBJ2-5; possible D gene TRBD2, 5 bases. Germline CDR1 is ENHRY and CDR2 is SYGVKD. The CDR3 consists of 14 residues. Trimming left V 3 bases short and J 7 bases short, with 15 bases between. The CDR3 region has the DNA TGTGCCATCAGTGAATCGACGGAACGGGGGACCCAGTACTTC. This sequence encodes CAISESTERGTQYF.

The chain couples TRBV7-9 to TRBJ2-3, with TRBD1 as a possible D gene (5 bases). Trimming took 4 bases from V and 1 from J, leaving 12 bases between them. From germline, CDR1 is SEHNR and CDR2 FQNEAQ (reference sequence). This CDR3 spans 15 amino acids. The CDR3 sequence: CASSSNSRGTDTQYF. The CDR3, as DNA: TGTGCCAGCAGCTCTAATAGCAGGGGCACAGATACGCAGTATTTT.

This clone was counted between two and nine times. V gene TRBV14 combines with J gene TRBJ2-5, with 9 bases identical to TRBD2. With 1 base clipped from V and 8 bases from J, the junction kept 5 bases outside the gene matches. The germline gives CDR1 SGHDN, CDR2 FVKESK. The CDR3 spans 14 residues. The CDR3 region has the DNA TGTGCCAGCAGCCAAGCGGGACTAGCTCGAACCCAGTACTTC. Encoded protein: CASSQAGLARTQYF.

V is TRBV19 and J is TRBJ2-1, with 9 bases that match TRBD2. The junction had 9 bases not matched to a gene; V was cut back by 5 bases and J by 10 bases. The CDR3 has 14 residues. The germline V gene has CDR1 LNHDA and CDR2 SQIVND (reference sequence). The CDR3 here is CASSEVSGSGEQFF. For the CDR3, the DNA is TGTGCCAGTAGTGAAGTTAGCGGGAGTGGCGAGCAGTTCTTC.

The V call is TRBV7-9, the J call TRBJ1-2; 7 bases agree with TRBD1. Germline-derived CDR1 and CDR2 are SEHNR and FQNEAQ (reference sequence). This CDR3 is built from 14 residues. Trimming removed 2 bases from V and 8 bases from J; junction bases left unmatched: 8. CDR3 sequence: CASSLQGGRGGYTF. The CDR3 DNA sequence: TGTGCCAGCAGCTTACAGGGGGGACGTGGGGGCTACACCTTC.

The rearrangement links TRBV5-5 to TRBJ2-1; 7 nucleotides match TRBD2. The germline gives CDR1 SGHKS, CDR2 YYEKEE (reference sequence). There are 13 residues in the CDR3. Unmatched junction bases numbered 4, after V lost 4 bases and J lost 6 bases. The CDR3 bases are TGTGCCAGCAGCCGAGGCGGGGGCAATGAGCAGTTCTTC. Translated, it gives CASSRGGGNEQFF. The full variable domain, rest sourced from reference TRBV5-5 and TRBJ2-1, is DAGVTQSPTHLIKTRGQQVTLRCSPISGHKSVSWYQQVLGQGPQFIFQYYEKEERGRGNFPDRFSARQFPNYSSELNVNALLLGDSALYLCASSRGGGNEQFFGPGTRLTVL.

This clone was seen a handful of times. The V and J genes are TRBV5-8 and TRBJ2-7, with D perhaps TRBD2 (5 bases). V shed 2 bases and J shed 1 base, with 10 bases lying between them. From germline, CDR1 is SGHTS and CDR2 YDEGEE. The CDR3 totals 14 residues. This CDR3 is CASSLRGISYEQYF. CDR3 coding DNA: TGTGCCAGCAGCTTACGGGGAATATCCTACGAGCAGTACTTC. The whole variable domain, remainder taken from reference TRBV5-8 and TRBJ2-7, is EAGVTQSPTHLIKTRGQQATLRCSPISGHTSVYWYQQALGLGLQFLLWYDEGEERNRGNFPPRFSGRQFPNYSSELNVNALELEDSALYLCASSLRGISYEQYFGPGTRLTVT.

The V call is TRBV2, the J call TRBJ2-5; 9 nucleotides line up with TRBD1. The J call may be wrong; the DNA end is better matched by TRBJ2-7. Germline V gene sequence: CDR1 SNHLY, CDR2 FYNNEI. CDR3 length equals 14 residues. The CDR3 region is CASSTGTGRNEQYF. The DNA of the CDR3 is TGTGCCAGCAGTACCGGGACAGGGAGGAACGAGCAGTACTTC.

The V gene is TRBV30, the J gene TRBJ2-1; 9 nucleotides agree with TRBD1. The V and J ends lost 8 bases and 5 bases, in that order; junction bases with no gene match: 10. Looked up from germline, CDR1 is GTSNPN and CDR2 is SVGIG (reference sequence). The CDR3 contains 14 residues. DNA of the CDR3: TGTGCCCGGGGACCCGGGACAGGGAACAATGAGCAGTTCTTC. It specifies CARGPGTGNNEQFF.

This sequence joins TRBV13 and TRBJ2-3, with TRBD2 matching 12 bases. Per the germline V gene, CDR1 is PRHDT and CDR2 is FYEKMQ (reference sequence). Trimming removed 4 bases from V and 2 bases from J; junction bases left unmatched: 16. The CDR3 covers 20 residues. CDR3 bases: TGTGCCAGCAGCTCCTCTGGGCTAGCGGGGGGGCCGAGAATCACAGATACGCAGTATTTT. It specifies CASSSSGLAGGPRITDTQYF.

The chain combines TRBV6-6 with TRBJ1-2; D uncertain. The CDR3 has 15 amino acids. Germline V gene lookup returns CDR1 MNHNY and CDR2 SVGAGI (reference sequence). Trimming took off 5 bases at V and 5 bases at J, with 18 bases between the two ends. CDR3 sequence: CASSPGKALGYGYTF. The CDR3, as DNA: TGTGCCAGCAGTCCCGGGAAGGCGTTAGGTTATGGCTACACCTTC.

This chain links TRBV7-9 with TRBJ2-3; D is ambiguous. This CDR3 contains 12 residues. Germline V gene data show CDR1 as SEHNR and CDR2 as FQNEAQ (reference sequence). V was shortened by 3 bases and J by 2 bases, with 3 bases between the two germline ends. This chain's CDR3 is CASSFHTDTQYF. The CDR3 region has the DNA TGTGCCAGCAGCTTCCACACAGATACGCAGTATTTT. Complete variable domain (other parts from reference TRBV7-9 and TRBJ2-3): DTGVSQNPRHKITKRGQNVTFRCDPISEHNRLYWYRQTLGQGPEFLTYFQNEAQLEKSRLLSDRFSAERPKGSFSTLEIQRTEQGDSAMYLCASSFHTDTQYFGPGTRLTVL.